This entry features one T cell receptor beta chain sequence. The clone's antigen remains unknown. The cohort comprised some 680 healthy bone marrow donors. Cohort members were all nominally healthy when sampled, although unrecorded immune exposures were likely present. The donor was CMV seronegative and belonged to the group of 320 or so seronegative cohort members. Each donor provided a peripheral blood sample, and peripheral blood mononuclear cells were used for TCR beta sequencing. The Qiagen DNeasy Blood Extraction Kit was used to extract genomic DNA from the blood cell samples. The record originates from a study of cytomegalovirus exposure and HLA in healthy donors (dated 2017 in TCRdb). Notes on the research overall: An earlier analysis of some 500 of the donors reported about 250 Gb of sequence data and roughly 100 million unique TCR beta sequences from 150 million to 200 million T cells. An early release covering roughly 600 HLA-typed donors comprised roughly 300 gigabases of sequencing data and 85 million or so unique TCR sequences. Of the roughly 400 genotyped donors, approximately 81% were placed in the genetic ancestry cluster associated with self-reported Caucasian donors. The study aimed to test whether cataloging public T cell receptors could reveal signatures of past pathogen exposure. The study used immunosequencing to profile the T cell repertoires of several hundred subjects and linked those repertoires to cytomegalovirus serostatus. Along with the approximately 670-subject first cohort, a separate validation cohort of over a hundred different subjects was used. To predict cytomegalovirus infection status, the study brought together high-throughput TCR immunosequencing, statistical association of individual TCRs with disease status, and machine learning. In a later analysis, previously published TCR beta repertoires from some 640 donors were re-analyzed and high-resolution HLA genotyping was added so that TCR occurrence patterns could be studied. Rather than using new phenotypic data, the later analysis identified candidate immune exposures from TCR beta sequences and from how often those sequences occurred across donors. An earlier analysis of roughly 580 of the donors used high-throughput TCR beta sequencing to judge whether each TCR beta V gene segment behaved as functional or pseudogenic. Donor age, sex, ethnicity and CMV serostatus were compiled alongside the repertoire data. Genome-wide SNP genotypes for about three fifths of the 666 donors were used in a later genetic analysis, which treated that subset as a discovery cohort. All discovery cohort repertoires had been generated using a single sequencing platform. HLA typing included class I and class II loci at four-digit resolution. The number of typed donors differed by locus: about 620-640 for A, B, C, DRB1 and DQB1; approximately 530 for DQA1; 606 for DPA1; and some 450 for DPB1. A few DR-DQ haplotypes were treated as single units for association and clustering because of strong linkage in the cohort. Across roughly 420 genotyped donors of the cohort, an average of approximately 220,000 unique TCR beta nucleotide sequences per donor were sequenced, and roughly 20% of those sequences were non-productive. What the work shows at the level of the full study, not this receptor alone: Over 15 rarely observed V segments, including chromosome 9 orphons, were excluded from the earlier analysis of just under 600 of the donors because counts were too low. Broadly in line with IMGT annotations, most TCR beta V segments showed up in productive rearrangements about 87% or about 30% of the time in an earlier analysis of roughly 590 of the donors. A later analysis reported that several top co-occurrence clusters appeared linked to parvovirus B19, influenza, CMV and Epstein-Barr virus. The study gave a list of under 200 TCR beta chains associated with cytomegalovirus. The sequencing pipeline was judged likely to have produced a cluster of highly shared sequence variants as a technical artifact. Some IMGT-functional V segments, including TRBV6-2 and TRBV6-3, could not be told apart with the 87-base-pair reads, so those segments were excluded. CMV serostatus was the only immune exposure information available for the cohort. In both the original and validation cohorts, the classifier was reported to diagnose cytomegalovirus status with high specificity and sensitivity. Correlated functional status among segregating V segments might be attributable to linkage disequilibrium, but an unknown experimental factor could not be ruled out. A later genetic analysis reported fewer N-insertions in productive TCRs among donors in an Asian-associated ancestry cluster than the roughly 720-donor mean. The authors suggested that the approach could potentially be generalized to other disease states and immunological phenotypes. Across donors, most TCR sequences were observed very rarely, whereas some public TCRs were present in many individuals. According to a later analysis, TCR association rates differed among HLA loci, with DRB1 alleles showing the most associated TCRs and HLA-C alleles showing the fewest. Because HLA typing was unavailable for some donors at each locus, only the typed subset was used in association tests. Presence/absence analyses assumed roughly uniform sequencing depth across donors, an assumption that may not hold. In a later analysis, 16,951 TCR beta sequences were associated with specific HLA alleles at a false discovery rate of 0.05. A few of the identified cytomegalovirus-associated TCR beta chains were confirmed in vitro to be specific for cytomegalovirus antigens. A further reported finding was that TCR beta sequences accurately predicted the HLA-A and HLA-B alleles for most subjects in the first cohort. According to a later analysis, most CMV-associated TCR beta chains appeared to be HLA-restricted, and the HLA associations seemed to be driven largely by CMV exposure. Assigning TCR associations to individual alleles was difficult when HLA alleles, especially DR and DQ, strongly co-occurred. An association between a missense DCLRE1C variant and V-gene and J-gene trimming of TCR beta chains was found in a later genetic analysis and replicated in an independent cohort. Compared with equally common non-associated chains, HLA-associated TCR beta chains in a later analysis were more clonally expanded and had lower generation probabilities. Only TCR beta chains were sequenced in this cohort, and the absence of alpha or paired-chain data limited detectable features.

Libraries came from the immunoSEQ multiplex PCR assay. A mixture of 60 forward primers for TCR Vbeta segments and 13 reverse primers for TCR Jbeta segments was used in the multiplex PCR. Amplification of the CDR3 region of rearranged TCR beta genes was performed with a multiplex PCR assay on genomic DNA. The amplified TCR beta libraries were sequenced on the Illumina HiSeq System as 87-base-pair reads. The authors processed their data as follows. Across the roughly 700 repertoires, a later analysis counted 80 million or so unique TCR beta chains, roughly 11 million of which were shared by at least two donors. Raw reads were error-corrected and collapsed into unique sequences by a nearest-neighbor algorithm in which closely related sequences were merged to remove PCR and sequencing errors. V, D and J gene segments were assigned by aligning CDR3 sequences to IMGT reference sequences. Each retained sequence needed at least a six-nucleotide match to both a V gene segment and a J gene segment. A rearrangement counted as productive if the CDR3 had no stop codons and remained in frame with V and J, and every other rearrangement counted as non-productive. CDR3 was defined by IMGT convention, running from the second conserved V-encoded cysteine to the conserved J-encoded phenylalanine. The earlier analysis of 587 of the donors excluded sequences that lacked an unambiguous match to a single V gene segment. In an earlier analysis of a few hundred of the donors, V segments were called functional above 56.7% productive rearrangements and were called segregating when the between-donor standard deviation exceeded 5%. A statistical classification framework was built for diagnosing cytomegalovirus status from the catalog of TCR beta chain sequences. In a later analysis, V and J genes were assigned by comparing TCR nucleotide sequences against IMGT/GENE-DB human TR gene sequences. In a later analysis, CDR3 sequences and most-parsimonious VDJ recombination scenarios were assigned using the TCRdist pipeline. In a later analysis, every TCR beta chain was defined by the combination of its CDR3 amino acid sequence and its V-gene family, and reads without a unique V-gene family were dropped. In a later analysis, 450 to 600 highly shared, low-generation-probability nucleotide sequences were removed to address suspected cross-contamination and a sequencing artifact. In a later analysis, a clonal expansion index for each public chain was calculated from normalized within-repertoire ranks of inferred template counts. In a later analysis, generation probabilities were computed using a VDJ recombination model fitted to out-of-frame rearrangements, and the results were checked against IGoR. In a later analysis, hypergeometric tests were used to score TCR-TCR, TCR-HLA and TCR-CMV co-occurrence, with a repertoire-size bias correction applied to TCR pairs. To estimate false discovery rates, a later analysis permuted the HLA or CMV assignments 20 times. A later analysis grouped co-occurring TCRs with DBSCAN, adding TCRdist sequence similarity when clustering within HLA-allele-positive subsets. Repertoires with fewer than 30,000 or more than 120,000 public chains, plus five repertoires with anomalous nucleotide sharing, were excluded from co-occurrence clustering. TCRdb retrieved this table from immuneACCESS and kept in-frame rearrangements only. Not all clones are present; in checked studies, unresolved V genes account for under half, and no reason is known for the remainder. D and trimming come from the DNA, and the V and J calls and clone size come from that table. The sample table records 130,000 to 150,000 clones. In total, the top ten clones hold roughly 3% of the sample.

V is trimmed back by 6 bases and J by 6 bases, and the junction contains 9 bases that no gene match accounts for. CDR3 length: 15 amino acids, cysteine to phenylalanine. CDR3 DNA is the only sequence kept; it has 45 bases, read in frame from the first base. Reading the germline V gene gives CDR1 SGHTA and CDR2 FQGNSA. The chain employs TRBV7-2 and TRBJ2-1; 9 bases in the middle match TRBD2. The sequenced sample was PBMCs. The origin of this receptor is a man aged 35-49 years in good health and CMV-seronegative. The bases read TGTGCCAGCAGGCCTCGAGCGGGGGGTATCAATGAGCAGTTCTTC. This codes for CASRPRAGGINEQFF.